A single T cell receptor (beta chain) is shown here with its context. This receptor's antigen is unknown. Within one base of it there is no much larger clone, and no base qualities were kept. Read against the paper, the sample's treatment or condition label means: oral pan-JAK inhibitor, 5-10 mg twice daily. Peripheral blood and lesional scalp punch biopsies were obtained from patients with alopecia areata. After PBMCs were isolated by density centrifugation and stained for CD3, CD4 and CD8, a FACSAria was used to sort CD4+ and CD8+ T cells. The library was made by the immunoSEQ multiplex PCR assay. To provide template for TCR sequencing, every sample had RNA extracted and reverse transcribed into cDNA. SuperScript III was used to make first-strand cDNA, primed with a 2:1 mix of oligo-dT and random hexamers. Amplification bias was assessed with a synthetic immune receptor repertoire, and residual bias was removed computationally. Turning to the authors' computational methods: Raw reads were preprocessed to remove errors, and CDR3 was defined by IMGT conventions from the conserved cysteine to phenylalanine. Clonality was calculated as 1 minus Shannon entropy normalized by log2 of the number of productive unique TCRs. Scalp TCRbeta sequences were cross-referenced with sorted blood CD4 and CD8 repertoires so that the CD4 or CD8 identity of scalp clones could be inferred. TCRdb took over this immuneACCESS table, retaining in-frame rearrangements with V and J assigned. Such tables are incomplete; in checked studies, under half of the missing clones stem from an unresolved V gene, and the remainder is unexplained. That table gives V, J and clone size, and the DNA gave D and trimming. The sample contains about 94,000 clones, about three quarters of them found a single time. Around 16% of the sample rests with the top ten.

This sample was taken from a study of CD8+ T cells in alopecia areata (dated by TCRdb to 2016 to 2018). Regarding the research as a whole: The treated patients, all with moderate-to-severe alopecia areata, were enrolled in an open-label pilot trial of oral tofacitinib given at 5 to 10 mg twice daily. Tofacitinib was given for 6 to 18 months, followed by 6 months of follow-up off drug to assess delayed response and recurrence. The RNA source kit depended on sample type: the PAXgene miRNA kit for fixed scalp, the miRNeasy kit for PBMCs, and the RNeasy kit for mouse skin. To study T cell clonal expansion in alopecia areata, the researchers applied high-throughput TCRbeta sequencing to both the C3H/HeJ mouse model and human patients. Scalp tissue and sorted CD4+ and CD8+ peripheral blood T cells from patchy and totalis/universalis alopecia areata patients and from healthy controls were covered by human TCRbeta sequencing. Disease severity in treated patients was measured with the SALT score, which quantifies the percentage of affected scalp surface area. Tofacitinib-treated patients had biopsies at baseline and at 4 and 24 weeks of treatment, with a later scalp biopsy in several patients. Scalp clonality was compared among normal scalp (n=4), patchy alopecia areata scalp (n=8), and alopecia totalis/universalis scalp (n=8). immunoSEQ multiplex PCR using 35 Vbeta forward primers and 13 Jbeta reverse primers was used to amplify TCRbeta CDR3 regions.

Beyond this particular receptor, the publication reports: Compared with normal scalp, lesional scalp had higher clonality and more expanded CD8+ clones, particularly in alopecia totalis/universalis, a pattern that suggests antigenic drive. Many expanded lesional clones were found to persist in scalp and blood during tofacitinib treatment, and relapse after treatment cessation may be partly explained by this persistence. Because the treated cohort was small and had only one nonresponder, larger studies are needed to examine links between baseline CD8+ expansion and response. Resident alphabeta T cells in normal human skin are also sequenced, complicating scalp TCR repertoire analysis, unlike mouse skin dominated by gammadelta T cells. Tofacitinib significantly lowered scalp clonality and the number of expanded CD8+ clones among the top 100 scalp clones. Compared with mice, TCR sequences shared between patients were less clear, possibly partly because of HLA diversity across the patient population.

Including cysteine and phenylalanine, the CDR3 has 13 amino acids. Left in the record is the CDR3 DNA by itself, 39 bases read in frame from the first base. V lost 0 bases and J lost 6 bases; the stretch between them is 6 bases long. Reading the germline V gene gives CDR1 MRHNA and CDR2 SNTAGT. Here the chain combines TRBV6-4 and TRBJ1-5, with the D gene uncertain. This sample comprised CD8+ T cells sorted from blood, obtained around week 46, from a patient treated with tofacitinib. This TCR was sampled from a human donor with alopecia areata. DNA sequence: TGTGCCAGCAGTGACTCGATCGGTCAGCCCCAGCATTTT. Its amino acids are CASSDSIGQPQHF.